This T cell receptor beta chain stems from a study of blood T cells in healthy people across ages. Each sample used at least 6 million PBMCs. Primed by a sample-barcoded 5' primer and a J-beta primer mix, a second PCR proceeded for about 7 to 11 cycles. TCRdb processed the 5' RACE reads anew with MiXCR; each CDR3 protein has one entry. The sample carries about 760,000 distinct CDR3 sequences, about 61% recorded once. The CDR3 runs 14 residues. Trimming removed 3 bases from V and 10 bases from J; junction bases left unmatched: 9. From germline, CDR1 is MGHRA and CDR2 YSYEKL. Specimen: blood. This TCR derives from a middle-aged man in good health. The V and J genes are TRBV4-1 and TRBJ1-2; TRBD1 aligns across 9 bases. CDR3 sequence: CASSQGGTGFVYTF. CDR3 in DNA: TGCGCCAGCAGCCAGGGAGGGACAGGGTTCGTCTACACCTTC.